Listed below are T cell receptor beta chains from one sample, sequenced in a study of cytomegalovirus exposure and HLA in healthy donors. The assay was immunoSEQ multiplex PCR, and TCRdb's table has in-frame clones only and misses some. The sample lists 50,000 to 65,000 clones, roughly 89% occurring once. The source material was PBMCs. All receptors come from a woman under 30 in good health and CMV-seronegative. Both conserved end residues are part of each CDR3. D genes are given only for firm matches. The size entry is marked missing in some rows and otherwise reads once, few, many or a size class.

v_gene: TRBV28
j_gene: TRBJ1-4
d_gene: TRBD1
abundance: NA
CDR3aa: CASSTPGQGHEKLFF
CDR3nt: TGTGCCAGCAGTACCCCGGGACAGGGCCATGAAAAACTGTTTTTT

v_gene: TRBV7-2
j_gene: TRBJ1-4
d_gene: NA
abundance: NA
CDR3aa: CASSLAFEGGKLFF
CDR3nt: TGTGCCAGCAGCTTAGCGTTCGAGGGTGGAAAACTGTTTTTT

v_gene: TRBV6-6
j_gene: TRBJ1-1
d_gene: TRBD1
abundance: NA
CDR3aa: CASRRDTGVRAEAFF
CDR3nt: TGTGCCAGCAGGAGAGATACAGGGGTTCGGGCTGAAGCTTTCTTT

v_gene: TRBV28
j_gene: TRBJ1-2
d_gene: NA
abundance: NA
CDR3aa: CASSFRTEYGYTF
CDR3nt: TGTGCCAGCAGTTTCCGGACAGAATATGGCTACACCTTC

v_gene: TRBV30
j_gene: TRBJ1-6
d_gene: NA
abundance: NA
CDR3aa: CAGPVGDSQTLHF
CDR3nt: TGTGCCGGACCGGTGGGGGACTCCCAGACCCTCCACTTT

v_gene: TRBV6-5
j_gene: TRBJ2-6
d_gene: NA
abundance: NA
CDR3aa: CASSYSPANVLTF
CDR3nt: TGTGCCAGCAGTTACTCTCCAGCCAACGTCCTGACTTTC

v_gene: TRBV7-3
j_gene: TRBJ2-2
d_gene: NA
abundance: NA
CDR3aa: CASSSSGIGELFF
CDR3nt: TGTGCCAGCAGCTCTTCAGGGATCGGGGAGCTGTTTTTT

v_gene: TRBV30
j_gene: TRBJ2-3
d_gene: NA
abundance: NA
CDR3aa: CAWNRGRETDTQYF
CDR3nt: TGTGCCTGGAATAGGGGGAGGGAAACAGATACGCAGTATTTT

v_gene: TRBV6-5
j_gene: TRBJ1-5
d_gene: NA
abundance: NA
CDR3aa: CASGRGWDNQPQHF
CDR3nt: TGTGCCAGCGGGAGAGGGTGGGACAATCAGCCCCAGCATTTT

v_gene: TRBV7-2
j_gene: TRBJ2-3
d_gene: NA
abundance: NA
CDR3aa: CATKGGRSTDTQYF
CDR3nt: TGTGCCACAAAAGGGGGTCGTAGCACAGATACGCAGTATTTT

v_gene: TRBV2
j_gene: TRBJ2-3
d_gene: NA
abundance: once
CDR3aa: CASSPRALGDTQYF
CDR3nt: TGTGCCAGCAGCCCCCGAGCCCTCGGGGATACGCAGTATTTT

v_gene: TRBV7-2
j_gene: TRBJ2-3
d_gene: NA
abundance: NA
CDR3aa: CASSLTVTSTDTQYF
CDR3nt: TGTGCCAGCAGCTTAACGGTGACTAGCACAGATACGCAGTATTTT

v_gene: TRBV28
j_gene: TRBJ2-7
d_gene: NA
abundance: once
CDR3aa: CASSLLAGYEQYF
CDR3nt: TGTGCCAGCAGTTTATTGGCAGGCTACGAGCAGTACTTC

v_gene: TRBV7-9
j_gene: TRBJ1-1
d_gene: NA
abundance: once
CDR3aa: CASSFGGDTEAFF
CDR3nt: TGTGCCAGCAGCTTCGGGGGGGACACTGAAGCTTTCTTT

v_gene: TRBV7-9
j_gene: TRBJ1-5
d_gene: NA
abundance: NA
CDR3aa: CASSRGGEGNQPQHF
CDR3nt: TGTGCCAGCAGCAGGGGGGGCGAAGGAAATCAGCCCCAGCATTTT

v_gene: TRBV7-9
j_gene: TRBJ1-1
d_gene: NA
abundance: NA
CDR3aa: CASSSRPGGTEAFF
CDR3nt: TGTGCCAGCAGCTCCCGACCGGGGGGCACTGAAGCTTTCTTT

v_gene: TRBV5-8
j_gene: TRBJ1-4
d_gene: TRBD1
abundance: NA
CDR3aa: CASRDDRGRQKKLFF
CDR3nt: TGTGCCAGCAGGGACGACAGGGGGCGTCAGAAAAAACTGTTTTTT

v_gene: TRBV27
j_gene: TRBJ2-3
d_gene: NA
abundance: NA
CDR3aa: CASSPAGGYADTQYF
CDR3nt: TGTGCCAGCAGTCCCGCAGGGGGGTATGCAGATACGCAGTATTTT

v_gene: TRBV6-5
j_gene: TRBJ1-2
d_gene: NA
abundance: NA
CDR3aa: CASSYRPPRNYGYTF
CDR3nt: TGTGCCAGCAGTTACCGACCCCCGAGGAACTATGGCTACACCTTC

v_gene: TRBV29-1
j_gene: TRBJ2-3
d_gene: TRBD2
abundance: NA
CDR3aa: CSVLGTSGNTDTQYF
CDR3nt: TGCAGCGTCCTAGGGACTAGCGGGAACACAGATACGCAGTATTTT

v_gene: TRBV5-1
j_gene: TRBJ1-2
d_gene: NA
abundance: NA
CDR3aa: CASSLGQGNNGYTF
CDR3nt: TGCGCCAGCAGCTTGGGGCAGGGAAATAATGGCTACACCTTC

v_gene: TRBV2
j_gene: TRBJ2-7
d_gene: TRBD1
abundance: NA
CDR3aa: CASNRRDRPYEQYF
CDR3nt: TGTGCCAGCAACCGCCGGGACAGGCCCTACGAGCAGTACTTC

v_gene: TRBV13
j_gene: TRBJ2-7
d_gene: NA
abundance: NA
CDR3aa: CASSSTYRSYEQYF
CDR3nt: TGTGCCAGCAGCTCTACGTACAGGAGCTACGAGCAGTACTTC

v_gene: TRBV11-3
j_gene: TRBJ2-7
d_gene: NA
abundance: NA
CDR3aa: CASSSTGFEQYF
CDR3nt: TGTGCCAGCAGCTCAACAGGGTTCGAGCAGTACTTC

v_gene: TRBV6-1
j_gene: TRBJ1-2
d_gene: NA
abundance: NA
CDR3aa: CASSEQVGTF
CDR3nt: TGTGCCAGCAGTGAACAGGTTGGCACCTTC

v_gene: TRBV10-3
j_gene: TRBJ2-7
d_gene: NA
abundance: NA
CDR3aa: CAISDSSYEQYF
CDR3nt: TGTGCCATCAGTGACAGCTCCTACGAGCAGTACTTC

v_gene: TRBV5-8
j_gene: TRBJ1-2
d_gene: NA
abundance: NA
CDR3aa: CASSLPGDYGYTF
CDR3nt: TGTGCCAGCAGCTTACCAGGGGACTATGGCTACACCTTC

v_gene: TRBV18
j_gene: TRBJ2-5
d_gene: NA
abundance: NA
CDR3aa: CASSPPSTPQETQYF
CDR3nt: TGTGCCAGCTCACCACCGAGCACGCCACAAGAGACCCAGTACTTC

v_gene: TRBV28
j_gene: TRBJ2-7
d_gene: TRBD2
abundance: once
CDR3aa: CASSLFMYTSGGNYEQYF
CDR3nt: TGTGCCAGCAGTTTATTTATGTATACTAGCGGGGGAAACTACGAGCAGTACTTC

v_gene: TRBV18
j_gene: TRBJ2-1
d_gene: TRBD1
abundance: NA
CDR3aa: CASSPQGTGNEQFF
CDR3nt: TGTGCCAGCTCACCACAGGGGACAGGGAATGAGCAGTTCTTC

v_gene: TRBV5-4
j_gene: TRBJ1-2
d_gene: TRBD1
abundance: NA
CDR3aa: CASSLGQGLRGGYGYTF
CDR3nt: TGTGCCAGCAGCTTAGGACAGGGGCTCCGTGGGGGCTATGGCTACACCTTC

v_gene: TRBV7-9
j_gene: TRBJ2-1
d_gene: NA
abundance: once
CDR3aa: CASSPPWSRSYNEQFF
CDR3nt: TGTGCCAGCAGCCCCCCATGGAGTCGGTCCTACAATGAGCAGTTCTTC

v_gene: TRBV6-4
j_gene: TRBJ1-2
d_gene: TRBD1
abundance: NA
CDR3aa: CASSLEGGALYGYTF
CDR3nt: TGTGCCAGCAGTTTAGAAGGGGGCGCCCTCTATGGCTACACCTTC

v_gene: TRBV5-1
j_gene: TRBJ2-5
d_gene: NA
abundance: NA
CDR3aa: CASSLAAGRETQYF
CDR3nt: TGCGCCAGCAGCTTGGCCGCAGGGCGAGAGACCCAGTACTTC

v_gene: TRBV5-6
j_gene: TRBJ1-1
d_gene: NA
abundance: NA
CDR3aa: CASSYAGGMNTEAFF
CDR3nt: TGTGCCAGCAGCTATGCGGGTGGGATGAACACTGAAGCTTTCTTT

v_gene: TRBV6-5
j_gene: TRBJ1-3
d_gene: NA
abundance: NA
CDR3aa: CASSFRGANGNTIYF
CDR3nt: TGTGCCAGCAGTTTTCGGGGGGCTAATGGAAACACCATATATTTT

v_gene: TRBV5-5
j_gene: TRBJ1-1
d_gene: TRBD1
abundance: NA
CDR3aa: CASSPPRTGADEAFF
CDR3nt: TGTGCCAGCAGCCCACCGAGGACAGGGGCTGATGAAGCTTTCTTT

v_gene: TRBV6-5
j_gene: TRBJ1-3
d_gene: TRBD1
abundance: NA
CDR3aa: CASSYSGGTGGNTIYF
CDR3nt: TGTGCCAGCAGTTATTCAGGGGGTACGGGAGGAAACACCATATATTTT

v_gene: TRBV27
j_gene: TRBJ1-1
d_gene: TRBD1
abundance: NA
CDR3aa: CASSLMGQGSTEAFF
CDR3nt: TGTGCCAGCAGTCTCATGGGACAGGGTTCCACTGAAGCTTTCTTT

v_gene: TRBV9
j_gene: TRBJ2-3
d_gene: TRBD2
abundance: NA
CDR3aa: CASSQGTSGSSTDTQYF
CDR3nt: TGTGCCAGCAGCCAAGGAACTAGCGGGTCTAGCACAGATACGCAGTATTTT

v_gene: TRBV5-1
j_gene: TRBJ2-2
d_gene: TRBD1
abundance: NA
CDR3aa: CASSGGQGSGTGELFF
CDR3nt: TGCGCCAGCAGCGGAGGACAGGGGTCGGGCACCGGGGAGCTGTTTTTT

v_gene: TRBV10-3
j_gene: TRBJ1-1
d_gene: NA
abundance: NA
CDR3aa: CAIRIQGNTEAFF
CDR3nt: TGTGCCATCAGAATACAGGGGAACACTGAAGCTTTCTTT

v_gene: TRBV6-1
j_gene: TRBJ2-7
d_gene: NA
abundance: NA
CDR3aa: CASSSRSYEQYF
CDR3nt: TGTGCCAGCTCCTCGAGGTCCTACGAGCAGTACTTC

v_gene: TRBV18
j_gene: TRBJ1-2
d_gene: NA
abundance: NA
CDR3aa: CASSPIGDGYTF
CDR3nt: TGTGCCAGCTCACCAATCGGAGATGGCTACACCTTC

v_gene: TRBV5-6
j_gene: TRBJ2-7
d_gene: TRBD1
abundance: NA
CDR3aa: CASVGRGYEQYF
CDR3nt: TGTGCCAGCGTAGGCAGGGGGTACGAGCAGTACTTC